This TCR beta chain was sequenced during a study of blood T cell repertoires in COVID-19. Study-wide context: The United States, Italy and Spain were the sources of the acute and convalescent COVID-19 samples. Sources were T cells, B-cell-depleted T cells, or PBMCs; the material itself was cDNA or gDNA.

V was trimmed by 8 bases and J by 4 bases, leaving 14 bases between them. The CDR3 extends over 13 amino acids. Source study methods: The assay estimated nucleated cells by amplifying reference gene primers. The repertoire was sequenced with immunoSEQ multiplex PCR; TCRdb's copy has only in-frame clones and lacks some. The DNA was the basis for D and trimming; V, J and clone size are from that table. The sample records nearly 60,000 clones, under 90% being singletons. The chain has TRBV12-3 or TRBV12-4 and TRBJ2-5, with TRBD2 as a possible D gene (6 bases). The sequenced sample consisted of peripheral blood. This TCR was recovered from a man between 40 and 49 years old with active COVID-19. The CDR3 reads CASGTGRGETQYF. In nucleotides, the CDR3 is TGTGCCAGCGGCACCGGGAGAGGAGAGACCCAGTACTTC.